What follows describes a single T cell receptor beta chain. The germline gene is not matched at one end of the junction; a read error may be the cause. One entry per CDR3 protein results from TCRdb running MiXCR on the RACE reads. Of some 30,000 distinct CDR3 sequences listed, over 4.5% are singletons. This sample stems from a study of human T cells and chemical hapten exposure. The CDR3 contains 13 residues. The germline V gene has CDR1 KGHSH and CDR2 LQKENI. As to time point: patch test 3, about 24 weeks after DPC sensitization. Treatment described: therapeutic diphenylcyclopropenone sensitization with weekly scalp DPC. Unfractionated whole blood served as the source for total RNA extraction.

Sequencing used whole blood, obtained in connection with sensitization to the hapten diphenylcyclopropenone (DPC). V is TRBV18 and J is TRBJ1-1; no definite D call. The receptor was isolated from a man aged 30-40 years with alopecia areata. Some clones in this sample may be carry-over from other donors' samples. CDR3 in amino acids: CASSLGENTEAFF. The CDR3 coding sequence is TGCGCCAGCTCACTTGGGGAGAACACTGAAGCTTTCTTT.